The 25 T cell receptor beta chains reported below all come from one sample, sequenced in a study of cytomegalovirus exposure and HLA in healthy donors. Use of 60 Vbeta and 13 Jbeta primers characterized the PCR. Generated by immunoSEQ multiplex PCR, the TCRdb table keeps only in-frame clones and is missing some. The sample contains about 150,000 clones, about 80% of which appear only once. The sample comprised PBMCs. The receptors were sampled from a man aged 18-30 years in good health and CMV-seronegative.

This chain joins TRBV7-9 and TRBJ2-1, with TRBD2 matching over 9 bases. Germline assignment: CDR1 SEHNR and CDR2 FQNEAQ (reference sequence). The CDR3 runs 13 residues. J lost 7 bases, V lost 2 bases, and 0 bases had no gene match. The CDR3 sequence: CASSLLAGNEQFF. In nucleotides, the CDR3 is TGTGCCAGCAGCTTACTAGCGGGGAATGAGCAGTTCTTC.

J is TRBJ2-3 and V is TRBV11-2, with TRBD2 identical over 10 bases. V lost 6 bases, J lost 5 bases, and 8 bases stayed unmatched. The CDR3 length is 15 residues. Germline V gives CDR1 SGHAT, CDR2 FQNNGV. CDR3 sequence: CASRGLAGVGDTQYF. Written as DNA, the CDR3 is TGTGCCAGCAGGGGGCTAGCGGGAGTCGGAGATACGCAGTATTTT. Full variable domain (rest looked up from reference TRBV11-2 and TRBJ2-3): EAGVAQSPRYKIIEKRQSVAFWCNPISGHATLYWYQQILGQGPKLLIQFQNNGVVDDSQLPKDRFSAERLKGVDSTLKIQPAKLEDSAVYLCASRGLAGVGDTQYFGPGTRLTVL.

The rearrangement joins TRBV19 to TRBJ1-5; 7 bases match TRBD1. This CDR3 comprises 13 residues. CDR1 is LNHDA, CDR2 SQIVND, per germline (reference sequence). J gave up 6 bases and V 3 bases, and 2 bases lay outside the gene matches. The CDR3 is CASSIPGGQPQHF. The CDR3 region has the DNA TGTGCCAGTAGTATTCCAGGGGGTCAGCCCCAGCATTTT.

The chain joins TRBV23-1 to TRBJ2-1; the match to TRBD2 covers 8 bases. TRBV23-1 is an open reading frame, and its role is uncertain. The V and J ends lost 3 bases and 4 bases, in that order; junction bases with no gene match: 14. This CDR3 is 18 amino acids long. CDR3: CASSHWTSPRPLYNEQFF. The CDR3 nucleotides are TGCGCCAGCAGTCATTGGACTAGCCCCCGACCGCTTTACAATGAGCAGTTCTTC.

The rearrangement uses TRBV27 and TRBJ2-7; 7 positions agree with TRBD1. V gave up 5 bases and J gave up 4 bases; unmatched junction bases: 11. The CDR3 is 15 amino acids. The germline V gene has CDR1 MNHEY and CDR2 SMNVEV (reference sequence). The CDR3 DNA is TGTGCCAGCAGTCTACAGGGGTTCGGGATTTACGAGCAGTACTTC. This codes for CASSLQGFGIYEQYF.

This sequence joins TRBV6-5 and TRBJ1-1, with 8 bases fitting TRBD1. Looked up from germline, CDR1 is MNHEY and CDR2 is SVGAGI. The CDR3 is 14 residues long. The V and J ends lost 3 bases and 4 bases, in that order; junction bases with no gene match: 4. CDR3 DNA sequence: TGTGCCAGCAGTTATTACAGGGGGTGCACTGAAGCTTTCTTT. It yields the protein CASSYYRGCTEAFF.

The chain employs TRBV7-9 and TRBJ2-5, with 10 bases aligning to TRBD2. Matching the DNA end better, TRBJ2-7 makes the J call doubtful. This CDR3 has 15 residues. From germline, CDR1 is SEHNR and CDR2 FQNEAQ (reference sequence). This CDR3 reads CASSNSTSGMYEQYF. The CDR3 DNA follows: TGTGCCAGCAGCAACTCTACTAGCGGGATGTACGAGCAGTACTTC.

The rearrangement joins TRBV19 to TRBJ2-7; 11 positions match TRBD1. There are 16 residues in the CDR3. Germline loops: CDR1 LNHDA, CDR2 SQIVND (reference sequence). V lost 6 bases and J lost 2; bases outside the gene matches: 9. The CDR3 here is CASSTLGQGDPYEQYF. CDR3 sequence (DNA): TGTGCCAGTAGCACCCTGGGACAGGGGGACCCCTACGAGCAGTACTTC.

This chain uses TRBV5-3 with TRBJ1-5; no clear D. TRBV5-3 counts as an open reading frame of uncertain function. V shed 5 bases and J shed 0 bases, with 9 bases lying between them. The CDR3 runs to 14 residues. The CDR3 nucleotides read TGTGCCAGAAGTCCCCGGGATAGCAATCAGCCCCAGCATTTT. It yields the protein CARSPRDSNQPQHF.

The rearrangement links TRBV28 to TRBJ1-2; D uncertain. The CDR3 runs to 13 residues. Germline CDR1 and CDR2: MDHEN and SYDVKM. V was clipped by 5 bases and J by 4 bases, with 11 bases between them. CDR3 protein: CASSRPRSYGYTF. The DNA of the CDR3 is TGTGCCAGCAGTCGCCCCCGGTCCTATGGCTACACCTTC.

The CDR3, as DNA: TGTGCCAGCAGTTCCTCGGGGACTAGCGGCTCCTACGAGCAGTACTTC. It encodes CASSSSGTSGSYEQYF. The chain links TRBV27 to TRBJ2-7, with 11 bases lining up with TRBD2. The CDR3 consists of 16 residues. Germline V gene data show CDR1 as MNHEY and CDR2 as SMNVEV (reference sequence). Trimming took 4 bases from V and 0 from J; bases not matched to a gene: 5.

This clone showed up just a few times. This chain connects TRBV27 to TRBJ2-5; a weak D match, TRBD2 (5 bases). The J call may be faulty, since TRBJ2-7 better matches the DNA end. The V gene's germline CDR1 is MNHEY and CDR2 SMNVEV (reference sequence). The CDR3 totals 15 residues. CDR3 in amino acids: CASSFLPGYVHEQYF. The CDR3 DNA is TGTGCCAGCAGTTTTCTCCCGGGGTATGTCCACGAGCAGTACTTC.

The chain has TRBV28 and TRBJ2-7; TRBD2 matches 10 bases. J lost 0 bases, V lost 7 bases, and 12 bases had no gene match. The CDR3 spans 17 residues. Germline loops: CDR1 MDHEN, CDR2 SYDVKM. CDR3 loop: CASTANGSGRASYEQYF. DNA of the CDR3: TGTGCCAGCACCGCGAACGGGAGCGGGAGGGCCTCCTACGAGCAGTACTTC.

The chain employs TRBV27 and TRBJ1-5; no firm D call. The germline CDR1 and CDR2 sequences are MNHEY and SMNVEV (reference sequence). The CDR3 covers 15 residues. V lost 4 bases and J 0 bases, leaving 10 bases between the germline ends. Here the CDR3 reads CASSSSGYSNQPQHF. CDR3 nucleotide sequence: TGTGCCAGCAGTTCCTCAGGTTATAGCAATCAGCCCCAGCATTTT.

This chain joins TRBV11-3 and TRBJ1-1; a weak D match, TRBD1 (5 bases). This CDR3 is built from 15 residues. Germline loops: CDR1 SGHNT, CDR2 YENEEA. Trimming removed 5 bases from V and 3 bases from J, with 16 bases in between. CDR3 DNA: TGTGCCAGCAGCCCGGGGGGGGGACGGCACACTGAAGCTTTCTTT. Encoded protein: CASSPGGGRHTEAFF.

The J gene is TRBJ1-6, the V gene TRBV7-9, with D uncertain. V dropped 5 bases and J dropped 1 base, with 12 bases sitting between them. CDR1 and CDR2 from the germline V gene are SEHNR and FQNEAQ (reference sequence). The CDR3 loop spans 16 amino acids. This CDR3 is CASSGGGLSYNSPLHF. The CDR3 DNA sequence: TGTGCCAGCAGCGGTGGAGGGTTGTCCTATAATTCACCCCTCCACTTT.

CDR3 sequence: CASSFLGYEQYF. Here the CDR3 DNA reads TGTGCCAGCAGTTTTCTAGGCTACGAGCAGTACTTC. The chain uses TRBV28 and TRBJ2-7, with D unresolved. From germline, CDR1 is MDHEN and CDR2 SYDVKM. The CDR3 covers 12 residues. V lost 3 bases, J lost 3 bases, and 6 bases lay in between. Looking up the rest from reference TRBV28 and TRBJ2-7 gives the full variable domain: DVKVTQSSRYLVKRTGEKVFLECVQDMDHENMFWYRQDPGLGLRLIYFSYDVKMKEKGDIPEGYSVSREKKERFSLILESASTNQTSMYLCASSFLGYEQYFGPGTRLTVT.

V usage is TRBV5-6 and J usage is TRBJ2-2, with 7 bases matching TRBD2. Per the germline V gene, CDR1 is SGHDT and CDR2 is YYEEEE. V dropped 4 bases and J dropped 4; count of bases not matched to a gene: 13. The CDR3 is 17 residues long. The CDR3 is CASSADQLARLTGELFF. The CDR3 coding sequence is TGTGCCAGCAGCGCCGACCAACTAGCGCGACTCACCGGGGAGCTGTTTTTT.

This clone was detected only once. This chain uses TRBV7-9 with TRBJ2-4; TRBD1 is a possible D gene (6 bases). CDR3 size: 15 residues. V was trimmed by 4 bases and J by 7 bases, leaving 17 bases between them. Germline V CDR1 and CDR2: SEHNR, FQNEAQ (reference sequence). The chain's CDR3 is CASSSGHGVVNIQYF. DNA for the CDR3: TGTGCCAGCAGCTCGGGACACGGAGTGGTGAACATTCAGTACTTC.

The chain uses TRBV7-9 and TRBJ2-7; D call uncertain. From germline, CDR1 is SEHNR and CDR2 FQNEAQ (reference sequence). Between the trimmed V and J ends, which lost 5 bases and 6 bases, there was a span of 11 bases. This CDR3 has 12 amino acids. In nucleotides, the CDR3 is TGTGCCAGCAGCCGTCTTGGCCGCGAGCAGTACTTC. Translated, it gives CASSRLGREQYF. The whole variable domain, remainder taken from reference TRBV7-9 and TRBJ2-7, is DTGVSQNPRHKITKRGQNVTFRCDPISEHNRLYWYRQTLGQGPEFLTYFQNEAQLEKSRLLSDRFSAERPKGSFSTLEIQRTEQGDSAMYLCASSRLGREQYFGPGTRLTVT.

The rearrangement joins TRBV11-2 to TRBJ2-5; 12 nucleotides agree with TRBD2. The V gene end was trimmed by 1 base and the J gene end by 5 bases; junction bases not matched to a gene: 8. The germline V gene encodes CDR1 SGHAT and CDR2 FQNNGV. The CDR3 contains 17 residues. CDR3 bases: TGTGCCAGCAGCTTAGTTGCTAGCGGGAGGGCCGGGGAGACCCAGTACTTC. Protein product: CASSLVASGRAGETQYF.

This clone was detected only a few times. This sequence joins TRBV4-2 and TRBJ2-1, with D possibly matching TRBD2 (5 bases). The CDR3 extends over 11 amino acids. Germline CDR1 and CDR2: LGHNA and YNFKEQ. Deletions cut 4 bases from V and 9 bases from J, with 7 bases between. The CDR3 DNA reads TGTGCCAGCAGCCTGGGAGCTGAGCAGTTCTTC. It encodes CASSLGAEQFF.

The V call is TRBV7-6, the J call TRBJ2-7; 8 bases are shared with TRBD1. Losses at the gene ends were 0 bases for V and 1 base for J; bases not matched to a gene: 2. CDR3 length: 15 amino acids. Germline-derived CDR1 and CDR2 are SGHVS and FNYEAQ. The CDR3 is CASSLAGTGSYEQYF. The CDR3 DNA is TGTGCCAGCAGCTTAGCCGGGACAGGATCCTACGAGCAGTACTTC.

V is TRBV27 and J is TRBJ1-4; D possibly corresponds to TRBD1 (5 bases). V lost 6 bases to trimming and J lost 7 bases, with 15 bases between them. Looked up from germline, CDR1 is MNHEY and CDR2 is SMNVEV (reference sequence). This CDR3 comprises 14 residues. This CDR3 reads CASRPRGGREKLFF. The CDR3 coding sequence is TGTGCCAGCAGGCCTAGGGGTGGGCGTGAAAAACTGTTTTTT. The full variable domain, in which reference TRBV27 and TRBJ1-4 provide the parts outside the CDR3, is EAQVTQNPRYLITVTGKKLTVTCSQNMNHEYMSWYRQDPGLGLRQIYYSMNVEVTDKGDVPEGYKVSRKEKRNFPLILESPSPNQTSLYFCASRPRGGREKLFFGSGTQLSVL.

This clone came up a few times. This chain uses TRBV2 with TRBJ1-4; D is ambiguous. The length of the CDR3 is 11 residues. The germline V gene encodes CDR1 SNHLY and CDR2 FYNNEI. The ends were cut back, 6 bases at V and 5 bases at J, with 4 bases in the middle. The CDR3 protein is CASRANEKLFF. The CDR3 region has the DNA TGTGCCAGCAGGGCAAATGAAAAACTGTTTTTT.